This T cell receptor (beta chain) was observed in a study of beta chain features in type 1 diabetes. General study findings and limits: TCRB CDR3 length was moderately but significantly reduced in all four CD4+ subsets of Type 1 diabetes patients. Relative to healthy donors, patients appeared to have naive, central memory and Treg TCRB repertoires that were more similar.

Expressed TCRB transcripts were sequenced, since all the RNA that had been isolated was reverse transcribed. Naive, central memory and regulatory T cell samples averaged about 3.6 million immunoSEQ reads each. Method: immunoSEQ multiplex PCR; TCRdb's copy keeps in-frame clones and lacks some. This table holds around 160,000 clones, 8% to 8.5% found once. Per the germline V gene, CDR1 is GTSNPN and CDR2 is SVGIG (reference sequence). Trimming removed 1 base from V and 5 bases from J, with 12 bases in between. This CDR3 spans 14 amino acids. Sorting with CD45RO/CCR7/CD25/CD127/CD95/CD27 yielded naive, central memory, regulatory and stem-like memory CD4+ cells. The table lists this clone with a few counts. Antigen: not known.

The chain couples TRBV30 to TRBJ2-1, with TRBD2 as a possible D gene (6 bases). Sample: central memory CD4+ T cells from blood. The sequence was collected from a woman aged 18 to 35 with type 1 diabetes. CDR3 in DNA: TGTGCCTGGAGTGCGGAGGGTAGCCACAATGAGCAGTTCTTC. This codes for CAWSAEGSHNEQFF.